The present entry profiles one TCR beta chain with its context. Its antigen is as yet unknown. The sample is drawn from a study of immune evolution from preneoplasia to lung adenocarcinoma. Study details: HLA loss of heterozygosity: 7% AIS, about 15% MIA, about 32% ADC, none AAH. Study results and caveats: From normal lung to invasive adenocarcinoma, top clone frequencies appeared to decrease.

Trimming removed 5 bases at V and 6 bases at J, with 20 bases between. CDR1 and CDR2 (germline): LNHDA, SQIVND (reference sequence). This CDR3 comprises 15 residues. Here immunoSEQ multiplex PCR was the method, and the copy in TCRdb shows in-frame clones only, minus some. The sample lists some 37,000 clones; roughly 68% were seen once. This TCR came from a person in their sixties or seventies with lung adenocarcinoma. V and J are TRBV19 and TRBJ2-7, with a possible D match to TRBD1 (5 bases). Sequenced material: FFPE invasive lung adenocarcinoma tissue. DNA for the CDR3: TGTGCCAGTAGTCGAAGCGCTGGCAGGGCCGCCGAGCAGTACTTC. Protein product: CASSRSAGRAAEQYF.